This is a list of T cell receptor beta chains from one sample in a study of CD8+CD57+ T cells in acquired aplastic anemia. TCRdb passed the reads through MiXCR, listing each CDR3 protein once. The sample has 200,000 to 250,000 distinct CDR3 sequences; less than 60% are singletons. Specimen: sorted CD4+, CD8+, or CD8+CD57+ T cells (not recorded which) from PBMCs. The origin of the receptors is a human donor with aplastic anemia. The CDR3 runs from the conserved cysteine through the conserved F or W. Fields, in order: clone size, V gene, J gene, D gene, CDR3 DNA, CDR3 protein. The D gene is left open where the match is weak. Where a row states a size, it is once, few, many or the class of an expanded clone; other rows omit it.

>.|TRBV25-1|TRBJ2-1|TRBD2
TGTGCCAGCAGTGGGAGACTAGCGGGGGGGGTCTACAATGAGCAGTTCTTC
CASSGRLAGGVYNEQFF
>many|TRBV7-8|TRBJ1-3|TRBD1
TGTGCCAGCAGCGTTACAGGGGGCGACTCTGGAAACACCATATATTTT
CASSVTGGDSGNTIYF
>many|TRBV2|TRBJ1-2|.
TGTGCCAGCAGAGCAAGGACAGTCCTCCCTACTGGCTACACCTTC
CASRARTVLPTGYTF
>.|TRBV2|TRBJ2-7|.
TGTGCCAGCAGTGAAAGGACTGTCGCCTACGAGCAGTACTTC
CASSERTVAYEQYF
>.|TRBV19|TRBJ1-1|.
TGTGCCAGTAGTGTAACAGGGTTGGTGAACACTGAAGCTTTCTTT
CASSVTGLVNTEAFF
>few|TRBV30|TRBJ2-3|.
TGTGCCTGGAGTTACGGCGGGGCCCTCCACACAGATACGCAGTATTTT
CAWSYGGALHTDTQYF
>.|TRBV19|TRBJ1-1|TRBD1
TGTGCCAGTAGTATAGAGAGGACAGGGAAAGCTTTCTTT
CASSIERTGKAFF
>.|TRBV12-3/TRBV12-4|TRBJ1-3|.
TGTGCCAGCAGTCTCCAGGGAGGAAACACCATATATTTT
CASSLQGGNTIYF
>.|TRBV19|TRBJ2-3|.
TGTGCCAGTAGTATTTCTGCTAATACTTTCGCAGATACGCAGTATTTT
CASSISANTFADTQYF
>.|TRBV27|TRBJ2-3|.
TGTGCCAGCAGTTTATCTCTAGCGAGCACAGATACGCAGTATTTT
CASSLSLASTDTQYF
>.|TRBV12-3/TRBV12-4|TRBJ1-5|.
TGTGCCAGCAGTTTAAGCAGGGAGGGCCAGCCCCAGCATTTT
CASSLSREGQPQHF
>many|TRBV19|TRBJ2-5|TRBD1
TGTGCCAGTAGTGCTGGACAGGGGGCGGTGGAGACCCAGTACTTC
CASSAGQGAVETQYF
>many|TRBV6-6|TRBJ2-1|TRBD2
TGTGCCAGCAGTTACTCGGATTTAGCGGGTTCCTACAATGAGCAGTTCTTC
CASSYSDLAGSYNEQFF
>.|TRBV7-2|TRBJ2-2|.
TGTGCCAGCAGCCAAAGGGGTTCCACCGGGGAGCTGTTTTTT
CASSQRGSTGELFF
>.|TRBV2|TRBJ1-6|.
TGTGCCAGCAGTGACGAGGAAGGAGGTCACTCACCCCTCCACTTT
CASSDEEGGHSPLHF
>.|TRBV9|TRBJ1-6|.
TGTGCCAGCAGCTCCGGATCCAGATTCTCCTATAATTCACCCCTCCACTTT
CASSSGSRFSYNSPLHF
>many|TRBV20-1|TRBJ2-3|.
TGCAGTGCTAGAGGTTGGCGGCTCGACACAGATACGCAGTATTTT
CSARGWRLDTDTQYF
>.|TRBV5-6|TRBJ1-6|TRBD1
TGTGCCAGCAGCTTGGGACCAGGGGGGGGTAATTCACCCCTCCACTTT
CASSLGPGGGNSPLHF
>.|TRBV6-1|TRBJ1-1|.
TGTGCCAGCAGTGAAGGTCGTTGGGGAATCACTGAAGCTTTCTTT
CASSEGRWGITEAFF
>few|TRBV20-1|TRBJ1-5|TRBD1
TGCAGTGCTAGAAACCCGGGACAGGGGGGCAATCAGCCCCAGCATTTT
CSARNPGQGGNQPQHF
>many|TRBV4-1|TRBJ2-1|.
TGCGCCAGCAGTCGGGAGGGGGGGACAGGCTCCTACAATGAGCAGTTCTTC
CASSREGGTGSYNEQFF
>.|TRBV7-2|TRBJ2-1|.
TGTGCCAGCAGCTTAGGGGGGTGGGGTTACAATGAGCAGTTCTTC
CASSLGGWGYNEQFF
>.|TRBV20-1|TRBJ1-1|TRBD1
TGCAGTGCTAGAGCAATACAGGGGTTGAGGCAAGCTGAAGCTTTCTTT
CSARAIQGLRQAEAFF
>many|TRBV7-8|TRBJ2-7|TRBD1
TGTGCCAGCAGCTTAGTTGGACAGGGGTTCGAGCAGTACTTC
CASSLVGQGFEQYF
>.|TRBV29-1|TRBJ2-1|TRBD2
TGCAGCGTATCTGCGGGGGGGCCTGCTGAGCAGTTCTTC
CSVSAGGPAEQFF
>.|TRBV6-5|TRBJ2-7|.
TGTGCCAGCAGTTACTCGATGGGAGGCTACGAGCAGTACTTC
CASSYSMGGYEQYF
>.|TRBV29-1|TRBJ1-2|TRBD1
TGCAGCGCCCAGAAGGGGACAGGCTATGGCTACACTTTC
CSAQKGTGYGYTF
>few|TRBV4-3|TRBJ1-1|TRBD1
TGCGCCAGCAACCAGGGGGTAGGAACTGAAGCTTTCTTT
CASNQGVGTEAFF
>.|TRBV5-1|TRBJ2-7|TRBD2
TGCGCCAGCAGCTCCGTGGGGGGGTTCTACGAGCAGTACTTC
CASSSVGGFYEQYF
>many|TRBV20-1|TRBJ1-6|.
TGCAGTGCTAGTGCAGGGCGTAATAATTCACCCCTCCACTTT
CSASAGRNNSPLHF
>once|TRBV20-1|TRBJ2-7|.
TGCAGTGCTATGGGGGGGCCGGGGTCCTACGAGCAGTACTTC
CSAMGGPGSYEQYF
>few|TRBV2|TRBJ1-3|TRBD1
TGTGCCAGTCAGGACAGGGCTGGAAACACCATATATTTT
CASQDRAGNTIYF
>many|TRBV6-1|TRBJ2-5|.
TGTGCCAGCAGTGCCTTTGGGCGCAACCAAGAGACCCAGTACTTC
CASSAFGRNQETQYF
>.|TRBV19|TRBJ2-3|TRBD2
TGTGCCAGCAGCTTATTACCCTACCTAGCGGAGTTCCCAGATACGCAGTATTTT
CASSLLPYLAEFPDTQYF
>once|TRBV11-2|TRBJ1-4|.
TGTGCCAGCAGCTCCCGGGACGAAAAACTGTTTTTT
CASSSRDEKLFF
>many|TRBV2|TRBJ1-1|.
TGTGCCAGCAGTGGGGGGGCAGGAAAAGCTTTCTTT
CASSGGAGKAFF
>.|TRBV24-1|TRBJ2-2|.
TGTGCCACCAGCAGGACGGCGAGCACCGGGGAGCTGTTTTTT
CATSRTASTGELFF
>once|TRBV2|TRBJ1-2|.
TGTGCCAGCAGTAGGACAGAGAACTATGGCTACACCTTC
CASSRTENYGYTF
>.|TRBV10-3|TRBJ2-7|TRBD2
TGTGCCATCGGCCGGCTAGCGGGGGGATCCTACGAGCAGTACTTC
CAIGRLAGGSYEQYF
>few|TRBV5-1|TRBJ2-7|.
TGCGCCAGCAGCCCCCCTGGAGACCACGAGCAGTACTTC
CASSPPGDHEQYF
>.|TRBV19|TRBJ2-7|TRBD1
TGTGCCAGTAGTACCACCGGGACAGGGCCTTACGAGCAGTACTTC
CASSTTGTGPYEQYF
>many|TRBV10-1|TRBJ2-7|TRBD1
TGCGCCAGCAGTGAGAGGACAGGGGTCTCCTACGAGCAGTACTTC
CASSERTGVSYEQYF
>.|TRBV12-3/TRBV12-4|TRBJ2-1|.
TGTGCCAGCAGTTTCATCGCGGGCTCTTACAATGAGCAGTTCTTC
CASSFIAGSYNEQFF
>.|TRBV19|TRBJ2-3|TRBD1
TGTGCCAGTAGAATGGGACAGGGGTTCATCGATATGCAGTATTTT
CASRMGQGFIDMQYF
>few|TRBV12-3/TRBV12-4|TRBJ2-6|TRBD1
TGTGCCAGCAGTTGGGACAGGGGCTCTGGGGCCAACGTCCTGACTTTC
CASSWDRGSGANVLTF
>.|TRBV7-2|TRBJ1-1|.
TGTGCCAGCAGTTCCCCTAGCGGGTACGGAACTGAAGCTTTCTTT
CASSSPSGYGTEAFF
>many|TRBV19|TRBJ1-1|.
TGTGCCAGTAAGGGGGGGGACACTGAAGCTTTCTTT
CASKGGDTEAFF
>.|TRBV25-1|TRBJ1-5|.
TGTGCCAGCAGTGAAGGTATGGGCAGGGGCGATCAGCCCCAGCATTTT
CASSEGMGRGDQPQHF